This TCR beta chain was sequenced for a study of post-analysis software for immune sequencing data. Study context: Patients with relapsing-remitting, secondary progressive and progressive-relapsing multiple sclerosis courses were all represented.

This clonotype was picked up a small number of times. Its target is not known. The junction and the germline gene differ at one end; a read error may be behind it. This CDR3 region has 14 residues. Per the germline V gene, CDR1 is SGHRS and CDR2 is YFSETQ. Whole-study results and caveats: Strong co-clustering by F measure was evident for samples that had been prepared in the same batch. Multiple sclerosis patients showed significantly lower normalized Chao1 diversity than controls did. When patients were compared with controls, a handful of TRBV segments were more frequent, TRBV5-6, TRBV5-1 and TRBV20-1 among them.

Unique molecular identifiers were carried by the TCR beta cDNA libraries. TCRdb redid the calling of the PCR reads with MiXCR, one entry per CDR3 protein. Among some 890,000 distinct CDR3 sequences listed, approximately 53% were seen once. This chain connects TRBV5-1 to TRBJ2-3; a weak D match, TRBD2 (6 bases). This TCR came from a girl aged 5 to 17 with multiple sclerosis. What was sequenced was blood. Here the CDR3 DNA reads TGCGCCAGCACCTTGGTCGGGGGAACAGATACGCAGTATTTT. Translation: CASTLVGGTDTQYF.